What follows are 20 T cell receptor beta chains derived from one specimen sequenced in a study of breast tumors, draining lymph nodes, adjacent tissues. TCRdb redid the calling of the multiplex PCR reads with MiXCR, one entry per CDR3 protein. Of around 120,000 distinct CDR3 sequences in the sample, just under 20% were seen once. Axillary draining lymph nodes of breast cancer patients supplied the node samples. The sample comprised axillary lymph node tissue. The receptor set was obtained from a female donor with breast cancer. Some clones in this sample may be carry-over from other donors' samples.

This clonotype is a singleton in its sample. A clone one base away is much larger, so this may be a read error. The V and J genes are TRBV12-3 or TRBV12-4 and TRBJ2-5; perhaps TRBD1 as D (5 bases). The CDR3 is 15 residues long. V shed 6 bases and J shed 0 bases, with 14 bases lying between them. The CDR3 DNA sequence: TGTGCCAGCAGCCTCCGCAGGGTAGACCAAGAGACCCAGTACTTC. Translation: CASSLRRVDQETQYF.

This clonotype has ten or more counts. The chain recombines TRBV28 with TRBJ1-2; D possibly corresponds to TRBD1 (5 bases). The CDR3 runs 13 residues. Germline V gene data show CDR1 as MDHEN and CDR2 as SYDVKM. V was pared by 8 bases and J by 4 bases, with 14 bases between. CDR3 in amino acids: CASYSRGRYGYTF. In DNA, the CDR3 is TGTGCCAGCTACTCTCGGGGCCGCTATGGCTACACCTTC.

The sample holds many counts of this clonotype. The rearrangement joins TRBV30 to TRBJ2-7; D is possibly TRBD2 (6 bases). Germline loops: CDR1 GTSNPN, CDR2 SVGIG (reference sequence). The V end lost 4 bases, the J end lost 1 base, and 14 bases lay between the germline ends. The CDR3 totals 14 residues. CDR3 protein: CAWTRLAESYEQYF. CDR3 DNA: TGTGCCTGGACGCGATTAGCGGAGTCCTACGAGCAGTACTTC.

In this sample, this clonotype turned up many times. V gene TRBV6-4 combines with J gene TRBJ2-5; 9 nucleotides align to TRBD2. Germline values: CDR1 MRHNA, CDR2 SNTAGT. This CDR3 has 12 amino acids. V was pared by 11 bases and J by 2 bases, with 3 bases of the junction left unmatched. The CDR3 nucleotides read TGTGCCCGCGGGGGGGAGCAAGAGACCCAGTACTTC. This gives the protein CARGGEQETQYF.

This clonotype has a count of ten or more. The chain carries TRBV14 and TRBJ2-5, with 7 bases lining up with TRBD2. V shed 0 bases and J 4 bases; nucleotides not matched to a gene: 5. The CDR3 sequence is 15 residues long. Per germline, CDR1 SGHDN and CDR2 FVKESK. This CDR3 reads CASSQEPGRGETQYF. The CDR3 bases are TGTGCCAGCAGCCAAGAACCAGGGAGGGGAGAGACCCAGTACTTC.

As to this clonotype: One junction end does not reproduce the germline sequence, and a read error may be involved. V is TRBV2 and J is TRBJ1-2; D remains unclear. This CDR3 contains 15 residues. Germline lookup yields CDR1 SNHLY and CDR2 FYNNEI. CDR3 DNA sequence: TGTGCCAGCAGTGCTCGAGTGGCGACGCTCTATAGCTACACCTTC. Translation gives CASSARVATLYSYTF.

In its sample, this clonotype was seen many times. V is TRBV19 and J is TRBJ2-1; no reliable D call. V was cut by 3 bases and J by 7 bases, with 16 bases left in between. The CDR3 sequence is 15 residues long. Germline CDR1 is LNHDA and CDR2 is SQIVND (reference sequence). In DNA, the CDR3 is TGTGCCAGTAGTATCAAGGTGTCAGGTATGAATGAGCAGTTCTTC. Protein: CASSIKVSGMNEQFF.

DNA of the CDR3: TGTGCCAGCTCACTTGTTGACACGGGGCACACAGATACGCAGTATTTT. Its translation: CASSLVDTGHTDTQYF. The chain employs TRBV18 and TRBJ2-3; D possibly matches TRBD1 or TRBD2 (5 bases each). The CDR3 spans 16 residues. The V end was cut by 4 bases, the J end by 2 bases, with 16 bases between. The germline CDR1 and CDR2 sequences are KGHSH and LQKENI. Complete variable domain (other parts from reference TRBV18 and TRBJ2-3): NAGVMQNPRHLVRRRGQEARLRCSPMKGHSHVYWYRQLPEEGLKFMVYLQKENIIDESGMPKERFSAEFPKEGPSILRIQQVVRGDSAAYFCASSLVDTGHTDTQYFGPGTRLTVL.

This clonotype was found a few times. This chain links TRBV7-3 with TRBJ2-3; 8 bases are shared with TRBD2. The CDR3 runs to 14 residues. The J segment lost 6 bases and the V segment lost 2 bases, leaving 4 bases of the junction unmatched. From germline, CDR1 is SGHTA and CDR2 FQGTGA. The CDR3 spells CASSLREGGDTQYF. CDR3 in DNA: TGTGCCAGCAGCTTACGGGAGGGGGGGGATACGCAGTATTTT.

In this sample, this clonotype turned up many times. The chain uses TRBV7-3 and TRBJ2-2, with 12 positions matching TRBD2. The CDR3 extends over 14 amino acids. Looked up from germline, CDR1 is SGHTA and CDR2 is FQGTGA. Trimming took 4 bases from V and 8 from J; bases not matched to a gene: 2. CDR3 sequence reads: CASSSGTSGGELFF. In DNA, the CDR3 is TGTGCCAGCAGCTCGGGGACTAGCGGGGGGGAGCTGTTTTTT.

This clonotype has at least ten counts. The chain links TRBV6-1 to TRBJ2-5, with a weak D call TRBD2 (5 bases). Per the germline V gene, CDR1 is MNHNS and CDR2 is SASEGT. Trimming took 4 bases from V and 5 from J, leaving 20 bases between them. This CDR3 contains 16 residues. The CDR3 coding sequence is TGTGCCAGCAGTGCCTACGGTGAAGAGGGCGGGGAGACCCAGTACTTC. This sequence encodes CASSAYGEEGGETQYF.

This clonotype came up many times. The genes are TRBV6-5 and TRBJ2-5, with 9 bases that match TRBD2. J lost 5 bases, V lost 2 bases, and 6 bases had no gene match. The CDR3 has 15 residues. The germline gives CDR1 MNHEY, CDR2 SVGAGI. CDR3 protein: CASSYRLAETETQYF. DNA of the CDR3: TGTGCCAGCAGTTACAGACTAGCGGAAACGGAGACCCAGTACTTC.

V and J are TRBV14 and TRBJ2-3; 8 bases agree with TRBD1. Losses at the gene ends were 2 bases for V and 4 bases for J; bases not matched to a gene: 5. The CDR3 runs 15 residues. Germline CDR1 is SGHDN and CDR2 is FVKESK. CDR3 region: CASSQQGALADTQYF. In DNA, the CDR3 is TGTGCCAGCAGCCAACAGGGGGCGTTGGCAGATACGCAGTATTTT.

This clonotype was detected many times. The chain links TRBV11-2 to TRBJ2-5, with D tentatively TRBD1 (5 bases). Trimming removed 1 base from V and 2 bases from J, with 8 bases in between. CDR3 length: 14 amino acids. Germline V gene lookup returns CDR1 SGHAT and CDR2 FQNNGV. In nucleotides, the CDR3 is TGTGCCAGCAGCTTAGGGGCAGGGCAAGAGACCCAGTACTTC. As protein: CASSLGAGQETQYF.

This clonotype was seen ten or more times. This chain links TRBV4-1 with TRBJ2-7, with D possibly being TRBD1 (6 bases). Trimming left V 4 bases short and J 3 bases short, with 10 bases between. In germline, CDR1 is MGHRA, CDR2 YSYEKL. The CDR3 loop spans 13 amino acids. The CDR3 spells CASSRQGGYEQYF. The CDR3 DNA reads TGCGCCAGCAGCCGGCAAGGGGGCTACGAGCAGTACTTC.

The CDR3 spells CASSQDPVGGGDQETQYF. CDR3 bases: TGCGCCAGCAGCCAAGATCCTGTAGGGGGGGGGGACCAAGAGACCCAGTACTTC. The V call is TRBV4-1, the J call TRBJ2-5; D might be TRBD2 (7 bases). Trimming removed 0 bases from V and 0 bases from J, with 17 bases in between. The CDR3 has 18 residues. Germline values: CDR1 MGHRA, CDR2 YSYEKL.

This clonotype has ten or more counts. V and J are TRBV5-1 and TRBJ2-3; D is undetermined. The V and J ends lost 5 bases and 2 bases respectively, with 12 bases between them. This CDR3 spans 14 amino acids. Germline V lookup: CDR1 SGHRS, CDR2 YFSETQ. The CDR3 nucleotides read TGCGCCAGCAGGGGGTCCACCCTCACAGATACGCAGTATTTT. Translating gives CASRGSTLTDTQYF.

The CDR3 nucleotides read TGTGCCAGCAACATGGGGGGGGGGGCCGCGAACACCGGGGAGCTGTTTTTT. Its protein is CASNMGGGAANTGELFF. The V and J genes are TRBV27 and TRBJ2-2; D might be TRBD2 (7 bases). CDR3 length: 17 residues. Germline CDR1 is MNHEY and CDR2 is SMNVEV (reference sequence). V dropped 7 bases and J dropped 0 bases, with 18 bases sitting between them.

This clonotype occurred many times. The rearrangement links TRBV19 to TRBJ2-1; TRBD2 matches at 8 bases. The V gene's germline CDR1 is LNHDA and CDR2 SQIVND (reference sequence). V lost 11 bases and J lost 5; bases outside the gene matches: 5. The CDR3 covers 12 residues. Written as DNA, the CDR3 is TGTGCCTCCAAGCGGGGGAACAATGAGCAGTTCTTC. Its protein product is CASKRGNNEQFF.

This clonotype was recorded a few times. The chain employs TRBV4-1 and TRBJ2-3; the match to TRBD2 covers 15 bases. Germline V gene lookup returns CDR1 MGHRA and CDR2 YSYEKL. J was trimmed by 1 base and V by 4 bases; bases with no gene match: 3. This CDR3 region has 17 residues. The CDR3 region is CASSRTSGRAGTDTQYF. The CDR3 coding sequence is TGCGCCAGCAGCCGGACTAGCGGGAGGGCCGGCACAGATACGCAGTATTTT.